Listed below are T cell receptor beta chains from one sample, sequenced in a study of T cell responses to AZD1222 COVID-19 vaccine. The data were produced by immunoSEQ multiplex PCR, yet TCRdb's version contains in-frame clones alone and is incomplete. The table records around 120,000 clones, roughly 87% of them present only once. The source was peripheral blood, collected 28 days after the second AZD1222 dose. Source of these receptors: an adult who received the AZD1222 COVID-19 vaccine. Both conserved end residues are trimmed from each CDR3. The order of the fields is CDR3 protein, clone size, J gene, V gene. Only some rows state a clone size, as once, few, many or a class for expanded clones.

cdr3_aa: ASSLDGNTIY
clone_size: -
j_call: TRBJ1-3
v_call: TRBV5-4

cdr3_aa: ASSPGTDRRRNYGYT
clone_size: -
j_call: TRBJ1-2
v_call: TRBV5-1

cdr3_aa: ASSPRQTRGHTQY
clone_size: -
j_call: TRBJ2-3
v_call: TRBV18

cdr3_aa: ASSRGGRGNEQY
clone_size: -
j_call: TRBJ2-7
v_call: TRBV19

cdr3_aa: ASSLFSAGSASTDTQY
clone_size: few
j_call: TRBJ2-3
v_call: TRBV5-5

cdr3_aa: ASKLLGSSGNTIY
clone_size: -
j_call: TRBJ1-3
v_call: TRBV6-5

cdr3_aa: ASSLGTGGSNYGYT
clone_size: -
j_call: TRBJ1-2
v_call: TRBV5-6

cdr3_aa: ASSLSFTSSSGANVLT
clone_size: -
j_call: TRBJ2-6
v_call: TRBV2

cdr3_aa: ASSFTGSETQY
clone_size: -
j_call: TRBJ2-5
v_call: TRBV6-5

cdr3_aa: ASSQSCQGSYSNQPQH
clone_size: -
j_call: TRBJ1-5
v_call: TRBV23-1

cdr3_aa: ATVPGQGSSAGNTIY
clone_size: -
j_call: TRBJ1-3
v_call: TRBV24-1

cdr3_aa: ASSQEGLLVPYNEQF
clone_size: -
j_call: TRBJ2-1
v_call: TRBV4-2

cdr3_aa: ASSFSGLAGGSLVGTGELF
clone_size: -
j_call: TRBJ2-2
v_call: TRBV28

cdr3_aa: ASSRDRDEKLF
clone_size: -
j_call: TRBJ1-4
v_call: TRBV9

cdr3_aa: ASSLQNTEAF
clone_size: -
j_call: TRBJ1-1
v_call: TRBV7-9

cdr3_aa: ASSLDRNQPQH
clone_size: few
j_call: TRBJ1-5
v_call: TRBV28

cdr3_aa: ASSQVGVAGDLTDTQY
clone_size: -
j_call: TRBJ2-3
v_call: TRBV4-2

cdr3_aa: ASSPTEVLSSYNSPLH
clone_size: -
j_call: TRBJ1-6
v_call: TRBV28

cdr3_aa: AISTKQGTGGYT
clone_size: -
j_call: TRBJ1-2
v_call: TRBV10-3

cdr3_aa: ASSPRGTNYGYT
clone_size: -
j_call: TRBJ1-2
v_call: TRBV2

cdr3_aa: ATSDSTSGRGHEQF
clone_size: -
j_call: TRBJ2-1
v_call: TRBV24-1

cdr3_aa: ASGPGLAGEETQY
clone_size: -
j_call: TRBJ2-5
v_call: TRBV6-5

cdr3_aa: ASKKLAGGLTGELF
clone_size: -
j_call: TRBJ2-2
v_call: TRBV28

cdr3_aa: ASSLVGGDTEAF
clone_size: -
j_call: TRBJ1-1
v_call: TRBV7-3

cdr3_aa: ASSQAAGSAGEEETQY
clone_size: -
j_call: TRBJ2-5
v_call: TRBV4-2

cdr3_aa: SVKRAGGPTDTQY
clone_size: few
j_call: TRBJ2-3
v_call: TRBV29-1

cdr3_aa: ASSPERQALNQETQY
clone_size: -
j_call: TRBJ2-5
v_call: TRBV18

cdr3_aa: ASSPDSLVGEKLF
clone_size: -
j_call: TRBJ1-4
v_call: TRBV5-1

cdr3_aa: ASSPPGQGRYEQY
clone_size: -
j_call: TRBJ2-7
v_call: TRBV7-9

cdr3_aa: ASSKDRVGYEQY
clone_size: -
j_call: TRBJ2-7
v_call: TRBV10-2

cdr3_aa: ASSFMNTDTQY
clone_size: -
j_call: TRBJ2-3
v_call: TRBV7-3

cdr3_aa: ASSQFRDSYEQY
clone_size: -
j_call: TRBJ2-7
v_call: TRBV4-1

cdr3_aa: ASSKQVEWRAVLSSYEQY
clone_size: -
j_call: TRBJ2-7
v_call: TRBV21-1

cdr3_aa: ASSLDVLGQPQH
clone_size: few
j_call: TRBJ1-5
v_call: TRBV5-1

cdr3_aa: ASSISGQDFNTEAF
clone_size: -
j_call: TRBJ1-1
v_call: TRBV9

cdr3_aa: ASSLPLASSYNEQF
clone_size: -
j_call: TRBJ2-1
v_call: TRBV19

cdr3_aa: ASSTWTVSGANVLT
clone_size: -
j_call: TRBJ2-6
v_call: TRBV28